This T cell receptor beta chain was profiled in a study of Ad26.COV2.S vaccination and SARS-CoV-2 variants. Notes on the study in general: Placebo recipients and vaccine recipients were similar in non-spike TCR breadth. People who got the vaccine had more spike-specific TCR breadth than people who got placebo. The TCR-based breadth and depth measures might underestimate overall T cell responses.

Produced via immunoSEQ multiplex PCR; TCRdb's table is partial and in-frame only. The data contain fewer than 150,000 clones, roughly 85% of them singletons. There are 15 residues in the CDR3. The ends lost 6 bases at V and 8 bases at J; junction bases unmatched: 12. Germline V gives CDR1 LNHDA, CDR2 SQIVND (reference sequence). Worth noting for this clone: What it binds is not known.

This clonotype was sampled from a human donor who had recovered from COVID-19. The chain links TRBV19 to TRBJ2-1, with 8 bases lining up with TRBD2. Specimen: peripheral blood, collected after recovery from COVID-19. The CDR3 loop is CASSTLVGGADEQFF. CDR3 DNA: TGTGCCAGTAGCACCCTGGTCGGGGGGGCGGATGAGCAGTTCTTC.